The rows below give T cell receptor beta chains drawn from one sample of a study of T cells in Graves' hyperthyroidism and ophthalmopathy. TCRdb called the multiplex PCR reads again in MiXCR, with one record for every CDR3 protein. The data show some 580,000 distinct CDR3 sequences, with about 16% seen just once and more than 3% held by the top ten. The sequencing sample was made of blood. Receptors were obtained from a woman between 40 and 55 years old with Graves' ophthalmopathy. Each CDR3 is given with its conserved first and last residue. The D gene is left open where the match is weak. Size values are once, few and many counts, or a class for expanded clones, and some rows have none.

D gene	clone size	V gene	J gene	CDR3 protein	CDR3 DNA
TRBD1	many	TRBV7-9	TRBJ2-1	CASSRGGQSNEQFF	TGTGCCAGCAGCCGAGGGGGACAGAGCAATGAGCAGTTCTTC
TRBD2	NA	TRBV29-1	TRBJ2-2	CSVARGGYSSGELFF	TGCAGCGTTGCTCGGGGGGGGTATTCCTCCGGGGAGCTGTTTTTT
NA	many	TRBV12-5	TRBJ2-5	CASGLSGEETQYF	TGTGCTAGTGGTTTGTCAGGGGAAGAGACCCAGTACTTC
NA	many	TRBV19	TRBJ2-3	CASSIDSGADTDTQYF	TGTGCCAGTAGTATAGATTCAGGGGCGGACACAGATACGCAGTATTTT
NA	many	TRBV5-1	TRBJ1-5	CASSLEGGGNQPQHF	TGCGCCAGCAGCTTGGAAGGAGGTGGCAATCAGCCCCAGCATTTT
TRBD1	many	TRBV18	TRBJ1-1	CASSPRQGGNTEAFF	TGTGCCAGCAGCCCACGACAGGGAGGTAACACTGAAGCTTTCTTT
TRBD2	NA	TRBV7-3	TRBJ2-7	CASSPNGGDYYEQYF	TGTGCCAGCAGCCCAAACGGCGGGGACTACTACGAGCAGTACTTC
TRBD2	NA	TRBV6-1	TRBJ2-1	CASTPILAGGEQFF	TGTGCCAGCACTCCCATACTAGCGGGAGGTGAGCAGTTCTTC
NA	few	TRBV7-9	TRBJ2-1	CASSLIQDYNEQFF	TGTGCCAGCAGCTTAATACAGGACTACAATGAGCAGTTCTTC
NA	NA	TRBV10-3	TRBJ1-5	CAISVNTNQPQHF	TGTGCCATCAGTGTTAACACGAATCAGCCCCAGCATTTT
TRBD2	many	TRBV3-1	TRBJ2-1	CASSQTPSGSPYNEQFF	TGTGCCAGCAGCCAAACGCCTAGCGGGAGCCCCTACAATGAGCAGTTCTTC
TRBD2	few	TRBV20-1	TRBJ2-3	CSACETSGSPRTDTQYF	TGCAGTGCCTGCGAGACTAGCGGGAGTCCCCGCACAGATACGCAGTATTTT
TRBD1	few	TRBV28	TRBJ2-7	CASRPQGASNEQYF	TGTGCCAGCAGGCCACAGGGGGCGTCGAACGAGCAGTACTTC
NA	few	TRBV5-5	TRBJ1-3	CASSTADISGNTIYF	TGTGCCAGCAGCACAGCAGACATCTCTGGAAACACCATATATTTT
TRBD1	many	TRBV7-8	TRBJ2-3	CASSRHRGSTDTQYF	TGTGCCAGCAGCCGTCACAGGGGGAGCACAGATACGCAGTATTTT
TRBD1	NA	TRBV27	TRBJ1-3	CASSDETGGSGNTIYF	TGTGCCAGCAGTGACGAGACAGGGGGCTCTGGAAACACCATATATTTT
NA	NA	TRBV12-3/TRBV12-4	TRBJ2-2	CASSPQGGSGELFF	TGTGCCAGCAGCCCCCAGGGGGGCTCCGGGGAGCTGTTTTTT
NA	NA	TRBV20-1	TRBJ1-3	CSADTGSGNTIYF	TGCAGTGCGGATACAGGATCCGGAAACACCATATATTTT
TRBD2	many	TRBV7-9	TRBJ2-3	CASLAGVSTDTQYF	TGTGCCAGCTTAGCGGGAGTTTCCACAGATACGCAGTATTTT
NA	few	TRBV20-1	TRBJ2-3	CSASKGQVEDTQYF	TGCAGTGCTAGTAAGGGCCAGGTGGAAGATACGCAGTATTTT
NA	NA	TRBV5-1	TRBJ2-6	CASSLYPGQSGANVLTF	TGCGCCAGCAGCTTGTATCCCGGTCAGTCCGGGGCCAACGTCCTGACTTTC
TRBD2	NA	TRBV9	TRBJ2-5	CASSASGSQETQYF	TGTGCCAGCAGCGCTAGCGGAAGCCAAGAGACCCAGTACTTC
NA	NA	TRBV20-1	TRBJ2-3	CSAESALSTDTQYF	TGCAGTGCCGAATCGGCGTTAAGCACAGATACGCAGTATTTT
NA	few	TRBV7-9	TRBJ1-1	CASSLNPGGTEAFF	TGTGCCAGCAGCTTAAACCCCGGGGGAACTGAAGCTTTCTTT
NA	NA	TRBV19	TRBJ1-5	CASSRDDQPQHF	TGTGCCAGTAGTAGAGACGATCAGCCCCAGCATTTT
NA	NA	TRBV6-4	TRBJ1-1	CASRKLDRPNTEAFF	TGTGCCAGCAGAAAGCTCGACAGGCCGAACACTGAAGCTTTCTTT
TRBD1	few	TRBV3-1	TRBJ1-1	CASSRGDRQNAEAFF	TGTGCCAGCAGCCGAGGGGACAGGCAGAACGCTGAAGCTTTCTTT
TRBD1	many	TRBV11-2	TRBJ1-6	CASSPDRGSPLHF	TGTGCCAGCAGCCCTGACAGGGGTTCACCCCTCCACTTT
TRBD2	many	TRBV2	TRBJ2-1	CASPRTSGTYNEQFF	TGTGCCAGCCCCCGGACTAGCGGAACCTACAATGAGCAGTTCTTC
NA	NA	TRBV2	TRBJ1-2	CASIRGGNYGYTF	TGTGCCAGCATTCGGGGGGGCAACTATGGCTACACCTTC
NA	many	TRBV5-6	TRBJ2-7	CASSFLQGGINEQYF	TGTGCCAGCAGCTTCCTACAGGGTGGGATCAACGAGCAGTACTTC
NA	many	TRBV11-2	TRBJ2-5	CASSLGAGETQYF	TGTGCCAGCAGTTTAGGGGCCGGGGAGACCCAGTACTTC
NA	few	TRBV5-1	TRBJ2-1	CASSDFYNEQFF	TGCGCCAGCAGCGATTTTTACAATGAGCAGTTCTTC